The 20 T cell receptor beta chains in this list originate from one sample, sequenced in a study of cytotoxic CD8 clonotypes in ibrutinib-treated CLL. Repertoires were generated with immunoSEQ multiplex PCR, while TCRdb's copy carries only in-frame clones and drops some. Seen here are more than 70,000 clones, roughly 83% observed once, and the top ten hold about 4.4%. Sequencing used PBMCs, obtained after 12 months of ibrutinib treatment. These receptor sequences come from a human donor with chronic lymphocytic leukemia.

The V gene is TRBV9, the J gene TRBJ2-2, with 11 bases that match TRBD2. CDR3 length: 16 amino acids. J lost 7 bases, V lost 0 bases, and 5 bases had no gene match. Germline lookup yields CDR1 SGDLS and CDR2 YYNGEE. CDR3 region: CASSVGYTSGGGELFF. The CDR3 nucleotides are TGTGCCAGCAGCGTAGGATACACTAGCGGGGGCGGGGAGCTGTTTTTT.

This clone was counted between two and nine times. CDR3 amino acids: CAISGAGPTGGKPQHF. The CDR3 nucleotides are TGTGCCATCAGTGGGGCGGGACCCACGGGGGGGAAGCCCCAGCATTTT. The V call is TRBV10-3, the J call TRBJ1-5; D may be TRBD1 (5 bases). Germline CDR1 reads ENHRY; CDR2 reads SYGVKD. The CDR3 has 16 residues. V was cut by 4 bases and J by 8 bases, with 21 bases left in between.

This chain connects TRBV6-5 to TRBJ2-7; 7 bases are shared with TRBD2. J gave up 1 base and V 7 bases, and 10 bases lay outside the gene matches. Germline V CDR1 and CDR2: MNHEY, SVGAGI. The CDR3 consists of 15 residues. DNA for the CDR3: TGTGCCAGCACCGGAGATTGGGGGGGATCCTACGAGCAGTACTTC. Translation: CASTGDWGGSYEQYF.

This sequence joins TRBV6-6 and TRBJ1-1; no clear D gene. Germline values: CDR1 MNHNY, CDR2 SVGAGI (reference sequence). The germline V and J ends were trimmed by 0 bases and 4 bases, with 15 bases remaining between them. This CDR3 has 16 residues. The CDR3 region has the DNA TGTGCCAGCAGTTACTCCCCGCCGGGAGCAGCCACTGAAGCTTTCTTT. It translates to CASSYSPPGAATEAFF.

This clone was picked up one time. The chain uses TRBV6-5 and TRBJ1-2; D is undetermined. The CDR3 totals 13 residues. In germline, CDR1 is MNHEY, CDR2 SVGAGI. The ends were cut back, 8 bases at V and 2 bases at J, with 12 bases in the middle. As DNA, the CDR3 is TGTGCCAGCGCGCGTGCCCCCAACTATGGCTACACCTTC. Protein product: CASARAPNYGYTF.

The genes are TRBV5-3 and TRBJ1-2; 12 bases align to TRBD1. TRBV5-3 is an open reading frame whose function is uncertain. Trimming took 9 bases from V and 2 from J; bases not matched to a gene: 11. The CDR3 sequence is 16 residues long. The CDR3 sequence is CATPRDRGRANYGYTF. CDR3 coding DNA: TGTGCCACCCCCCGGGACAGGGGGCGCGCAAACTATGGCTACACCTTC.

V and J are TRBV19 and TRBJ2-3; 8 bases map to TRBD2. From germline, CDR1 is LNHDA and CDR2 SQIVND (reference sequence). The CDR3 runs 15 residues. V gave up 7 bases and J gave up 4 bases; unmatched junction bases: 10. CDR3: CASTLGGAVADTQYF. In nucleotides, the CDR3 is TGTGCCAGTACCCTCGGGGGGGCTGTGGCAGATACGCAGTATTTT.

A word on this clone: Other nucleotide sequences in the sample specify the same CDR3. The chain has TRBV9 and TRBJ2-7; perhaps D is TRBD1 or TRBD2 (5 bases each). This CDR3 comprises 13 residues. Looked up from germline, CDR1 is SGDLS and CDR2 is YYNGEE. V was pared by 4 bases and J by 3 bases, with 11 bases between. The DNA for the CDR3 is TGTGCCAGCAGCCCCGGGACCAGCTACGAGCAGTACTTC. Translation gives CASSPGTSYEQYF.

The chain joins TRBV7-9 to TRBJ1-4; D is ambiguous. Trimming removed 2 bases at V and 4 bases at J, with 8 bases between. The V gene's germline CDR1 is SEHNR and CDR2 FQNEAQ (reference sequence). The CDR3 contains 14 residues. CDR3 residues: CASSLNMDNEKLFF. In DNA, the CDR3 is TGTGCCAGCAGCTTAAATATGGATAATGAAAAACTGTTTTTT.

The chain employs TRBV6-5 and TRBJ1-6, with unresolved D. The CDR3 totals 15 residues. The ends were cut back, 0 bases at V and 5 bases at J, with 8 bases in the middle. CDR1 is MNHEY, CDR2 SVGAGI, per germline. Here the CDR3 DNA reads TGTGCCAGCAGTTACTCGAGGAGAAATAATTCACCCCTCCACTTT. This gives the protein CASSYSRRNNSPLHF.

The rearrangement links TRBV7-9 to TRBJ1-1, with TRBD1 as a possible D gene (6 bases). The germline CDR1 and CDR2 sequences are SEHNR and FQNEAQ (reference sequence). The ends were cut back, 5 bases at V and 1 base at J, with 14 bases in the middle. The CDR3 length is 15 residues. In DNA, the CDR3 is TGTGCCAGCAGCAAAGGTTGGGGACAGAACACTGAAGCTTTCTTT. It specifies CASSKGWGQNTEAFF.

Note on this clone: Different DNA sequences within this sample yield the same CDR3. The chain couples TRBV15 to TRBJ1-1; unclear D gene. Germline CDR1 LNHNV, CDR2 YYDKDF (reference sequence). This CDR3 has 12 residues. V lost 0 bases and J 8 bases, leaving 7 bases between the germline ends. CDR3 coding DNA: TGTGCCACCAGCAGAGATCAAGGAGAAGCTTTCTTT. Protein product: CATSRDQGEAFF.

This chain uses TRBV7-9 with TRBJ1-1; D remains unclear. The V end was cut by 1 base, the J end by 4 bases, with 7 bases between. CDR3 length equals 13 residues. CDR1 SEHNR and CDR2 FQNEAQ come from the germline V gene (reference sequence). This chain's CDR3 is CASSLGGGTEAFF. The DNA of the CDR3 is TGTGCCAGCAGCTTAGGGGGTGGCACTGAAGCTTTCTTT.

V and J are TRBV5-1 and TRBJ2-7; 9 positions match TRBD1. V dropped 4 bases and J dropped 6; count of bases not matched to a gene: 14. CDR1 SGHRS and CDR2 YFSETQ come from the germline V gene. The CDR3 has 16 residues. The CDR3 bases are TGCGCCAGCAGCGGCAGAGGGGGGACAGGGATGGGCGAGCAGTACTTC. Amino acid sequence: CASSGRGGTGMGEQYF.

The CDR3: CASSITGGRDYEQYF. The DNA of the CDR3 is TGTGCCAGTAGTATAACGGGGGGGCGAGATTACGAGCAGTACTTC. V gene TRBV19 combines with J gene TRBJ2-7; 8 positions match TRBD2. CDR3 length: 15 residues. Per germline, CDR1 LNHDA and CDR2 SQIVND (reference sequence). J lost 4 bases, V lost 2 bases, and 7 bases had no gene match. The full variable domain, with the rest looked up from reference TRBV19 and TRBJ2-7, is DGGITQSPKYLFRKEGQNVTLSCEQNLNHDAMYWYRQDPGQGLRLIYYSQIVNDFQKGDIAEGYSVSREKKESFPLTVTSAQKNPTAFYLCASSITGGRDYEQYFGPGTRLTVT.

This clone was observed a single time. CDR3 protein: CASSPYRGSYNEQFF. DNA for the CDR3: TGTGCCAGCAGCCCCTATAGGGGATCCTACAATGAGCAGTTCTTC. The rearrangement links TRBV7-9 to TRBJ2-1; D possibly corresponds to TRBD1 (5 bases). From germline, CDR1 is SEHNR and CDR2 FQNEAQ (reference sequence). The CDR3 contains 15 residues. Trimming took 5 bases from V and 1 from J, leaving 12 bases between them. Full variable domain (rest looked up from reference TRBV7-9 and TRBJ2-1): DTGVSQNPRHKITKRGQNVTFRCDPISEHNRLYWYRQTLGQGPEFLTYFQNEAQLEKSRLLSDRFSAERPKGSFSTLEIQRTEQGDSAMYLCASSPYRGSYNEQFFGPGTRLTVL.

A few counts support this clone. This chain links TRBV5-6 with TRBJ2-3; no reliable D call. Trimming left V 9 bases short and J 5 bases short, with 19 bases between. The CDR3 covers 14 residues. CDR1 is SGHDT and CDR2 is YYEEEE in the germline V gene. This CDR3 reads CATSWSPGRDTQYF. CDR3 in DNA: TGTGCCACCTCGTGGAGCCCCGGCCGAGATACGCAGTATTTT.

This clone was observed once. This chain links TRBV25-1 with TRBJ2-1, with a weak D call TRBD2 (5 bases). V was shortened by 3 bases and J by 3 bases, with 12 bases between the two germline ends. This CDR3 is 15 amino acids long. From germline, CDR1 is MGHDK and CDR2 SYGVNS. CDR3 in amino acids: CASSDSADHYNEQFF. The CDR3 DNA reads TGTGCCAGCAGTGATAGCGCGGACCACTACAATGAGCAGTTCTTC. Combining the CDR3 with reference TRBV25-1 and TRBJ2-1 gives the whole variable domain EADIYQTPRYLVIGTGKKITLECSQTMGHDKMYWYQQDPGMELHLIHYSYGVNSTEKGDLSSESTVSRIRTEHFPLTLESARPSHTSQYLCASSDSADHYNEQFFGPGTRLTVL.

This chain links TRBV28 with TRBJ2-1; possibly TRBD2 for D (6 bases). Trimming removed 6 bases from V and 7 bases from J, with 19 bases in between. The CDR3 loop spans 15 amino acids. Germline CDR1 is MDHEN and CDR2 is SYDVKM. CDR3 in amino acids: CASSPAGQGGNEQFF. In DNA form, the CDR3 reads TGTGCCAGCAGCCCTGCGGGGCAGGGTGGTAATGAGCAGTTCTTC.

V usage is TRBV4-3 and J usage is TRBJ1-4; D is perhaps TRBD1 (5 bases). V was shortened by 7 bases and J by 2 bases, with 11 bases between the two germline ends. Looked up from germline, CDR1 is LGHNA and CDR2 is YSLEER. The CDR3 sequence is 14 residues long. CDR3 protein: CASKPGLTNEKLFF. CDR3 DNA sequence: TGCGCCAGCAAACCGGGACTCACTAATGAAAAACTGTTTTTT.